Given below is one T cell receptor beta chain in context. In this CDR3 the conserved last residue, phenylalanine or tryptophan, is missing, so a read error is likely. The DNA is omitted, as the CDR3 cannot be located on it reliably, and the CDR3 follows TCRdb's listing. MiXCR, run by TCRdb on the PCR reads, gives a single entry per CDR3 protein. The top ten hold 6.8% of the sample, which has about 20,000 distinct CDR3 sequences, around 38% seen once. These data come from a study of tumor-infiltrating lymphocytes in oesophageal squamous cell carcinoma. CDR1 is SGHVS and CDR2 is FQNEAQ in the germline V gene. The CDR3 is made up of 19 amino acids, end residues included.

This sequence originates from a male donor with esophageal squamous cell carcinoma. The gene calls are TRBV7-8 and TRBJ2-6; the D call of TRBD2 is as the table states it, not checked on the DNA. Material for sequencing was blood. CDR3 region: CASSLAVDPGGVETQYFGA.